These 26 T cell receptor beta chains were sequenced from one sample in a study of blood T cell repertoires in COVID-19. Generated by immunoSEQ multiplex PCR, the TCRdb table keeps only in-frame clones and is missing some. The data show roughly 190,000 clones, approximately 90% seen once. The sequenced material came from peripheral blood. Receptors were obtained from a man aged 45 to 65 with acute or convalescent COVID-19.

The rearrangement joins TRBV5-1 to TRBJ1-1; D is possibly TRBD1 (5 bases). Germline loops: CDR1 SGHRS, CDR2 YFSETQ. Trimming stripped 0 bases from V and 4 bases from J, with 16 bases between. The length of the CDR3 is 16 residues. CDR3 protein: CASSLVFGGILTEAFF. The CDR3 DNA is TGCGCCAGCAGCTTGGTCTTCGGGGGGATACTCACTGAAGCTTTCTTT.

The chain has TRBV28 and TRBJ1-1; 9 positions match TRBD1. After removal of 6 bases from V and 5 bases from J, the junction contained 7 bases not matched to a gene. The CDR3 sequence is 14 residues long. Per the germline V gene, CDR1 is MDHEN and CDR2 is SYDVKM. The CDR3 coding sequence is TGTGCCAGCAGCCAGACAGGGGGAAGAACTGAAGCTTTCTTT. Amino acid sequence: CASSQTGGRTEAFF.

The rearrangement joins TRBV5-4 to TRBJ2-5, with D perhaps matching TRBD2 (5 bases). V was shortened by 2 bases and J by 2 bases, with 10 bases between the two germline ends. CDR1 is SGHNT, CDR2 YYREEE, per germline (reference sequence). The length of the CDR3 is 14 residues. The CDR3 reads CASSFGRIQETQYF. In DNA, the CDR3 is TGTGCCAGCAGCTTTGGGAGAATTCAAGAGACCCAGTACTTC.

The J gene is TRBJ2-7, the V gene TRBV27; D is ambiguous. V was cut by 2 bases and J by 1 base, with 12 bases left in between. The CDR3 sequence is 15 residues long. Germline values: CDR1 MNHEY, CDR2 SMNVEV (reference sequence). CDR3 in amino acids: CASSLRGELSYEQYF. The CDR3 nucleotides read TGTGCCAGCAGTTTACGAGGAGAACTTTCCTACGAGCAGTACTTC.

The V and J genes are TRBV15 and TRBJ2-3; TRBD2 matches at 11 bases. The V gene end was trimmed by 0 bases and the J gene end by 4 bases; junction bases not matched to a gene: 9. The CDR3 has 18 residues. Germline V gene data show CDR1 as LNHNV and CDR2 as YYDKDF (reference sequence). CDR3 in DNA: TGTGCCACCAGCAGAGATAAACATAGCGGGAGGGGGGCAGATACGCAGTATTTT. Translating it yields CATSRDKHSGRGADTQYF.

The chain joins TRBV19 to TRBJ1-1; 11 bases map to TRBD1. The CDR3 length is 16 residues. J was trimmed by 6 bases and V by 4 bases; bases with no gene match: 10. Germline assignment: CDR1 LNHDA and CDR2 SQIVND (reference sequence). CDR3 loop: CASSNNRRDRGAEAFF. CDR3 coding DNA: TGTGCCAGTAGTAACAATCGTAGGGACAGGGGGGCTGAAGCTTTCTTT.

The gene calls are TRBV3-1 (or the pseudogene TRBV3-2) and TRBJ1-6; TRBD1 matches 9 bases. CDR1 is LGHDT, CDR2 YNNKEL, per germline (reference sequence). Unmatched junction bases numbered 4, after V lost 3 bases and J lost 10 bases. CDR3 length: 14 amino acids. The CDR3 region is CASSQGQGRSPLHF. CDR3 in DNA: TGTGCCAGCAGCCAGGGACAGGGTCGGTCACCCCTCCACTTT.

V is TRBV10-3 and J is TRBJ1-2; 11 bases match TRBD1. The CDR3 is 15 residues long. Per the germline V gene, CDR1 is ENHRY and CDR2 is SYGVKD. Trimming removed 10 bases from V and 7 bases from J; junction bases left unmatched: 14. The CDR3 DNA sequence: TGTGCCACCCCTAAGTGGGGACAGGGGGAAAGTGGCTACACCTTC. It translates to CATPKWGQGESGYTF.

The rearrangement joins TRBV7-2 to TRBJ2-1, with 8 bases aligning to TRBD2. The CDR3 is made up of 15 amino acids. CDR1 SGHTA and CDR2 FQGNSA come from the germline V gene. J was trimmed by 10 bases and V by 5 bases; bases with no gene match: 13. CDR3 nucleotide sequence: TGTGCCAGCAGCCAAGACGGGACTAGAGTGAGCGAGCAGTTCTTC. Translation gives CASSQDGTRVSEQFF.

The chain employs TRBV24-1 and TRBJ1-2; 7 bases match TRBD1. CDR1 and CDR2 from the germline V gene are KGHDR and SFDVKD. The CDR3 is 16 amino acids. V gave up 2 bases and J gave up 7 bases; unmatched junction bases: 12. The CDR3 region is CATSDSRQGRLGGYTF. The CDR3 coding sequence is TGTGCCACCAGTGATTCGCGACAGGGCCGTCTGGGTGGCTACACCTTC.

The table lists this clone with a few counts. The chain employs TRBV7-9 and TRBJ1-1; TRBD1 agrees at 8 bases. This CDR3 comprises 16 residues. Germline CDR1 SEHNR, CDR2 FQNEAQ (reference sequence). Losses at the gene ends were 4 bases for V and 4 bases for J; bases not matched to a gene: 11. In nucleotides, the CDR3 is TGTGCCAGCAGCTCGGCGCCGGACAGGGTGGGCACTGAAGCTTTCTTT. Translated, it gives CASSSAPDRVGTEAFF.

The rearrangement links TRBV5-1 to TRBJ2-3; the match to TRBD2 covers 9 bases. In germline, CDR1 is SGHRS, CDR2 YFSETQ. The CDR3 consists of 15 residues. The V gene end was trimmed by 3 bases and the J gene end by 2 bases; junction bases not matched to a gene: 4. This CDR3 is CASSYLAGSTDTQYF. CDR3 nucleotides: TGCGCCAGCAGCTATCTAGCGGGATCCACAGATACGCAGTATTTT.

V is TRBV18 and J is TRBJ2-1; 8 bases are shared with TRBD2. The CDR3 spans 16 residues. Germline CDR1 and CDR2: KGHSH and LQKENI. Losses at the gene ends were 3 bases for V and 7 bases for J; bases not matched to a gene: 11. CDR3 coding DNA: TGTGCCAGCTCACCGGCAAGCGGGAGAAGTGGGAATGAGCAGTTCTTC. It specifies CASSPASGRSGNEQFF.

This chain connects TRBV27 to TRBJ2-3, with 7 nucleotides matching TRBD1. The junction had 6 bases not matched to a gene; V was cut back by 6 bases and J by 0 bases. The CDR3 extends over 15 amino acids. Per the germline V gene, CDR1 is MNHEY and CDR2 is SMNVEV (reference sequence). Written as DNA, the CDR3 is TGTGCCAGCAGCCCGACAGGGTGGAGCACAGATACGCAGTATTTT. Amino acids: CASSPTGWSTDTQYF.

The chain is built from TRBV5-6 and TRBJ1-4; D call uncertain. The CDR3 runs 13 residues. V lost 1 base to trimming and J lost 8 bases, with 9 bases between them. Germline CDR1 reads SGHDT; CDR2 reads YYEEEE. The CDR3 sequence: CASSLILEEKLFF. The CDR3 DNA is TGTGCCAGCAGCTTGATCCTGGAGGAAAAACTGTTTTTT.

V and J are TRBV6-5 and TRBJ1-4, with D possibly matching TRBD1 (6 bases). Looked up from germline, CDR1 is MNHEY and CDR2 is SVGAGI. The CDR3 sequence is 15 residues long. Trimming shortened V by 6 bases and J by 8 bases, and 19 bases separated the two germline ends. The CDR3 DNA reads as TGTGCCAGCAGGACGCACGGGACAAGTGAGGAAAAACTGTTTTTT. Amino acid sequence: CASRTHGTSEEKLFF.

CDR3 DNA sequence: TGTGCCAGCAGCTTAGTGTCCCGGCCCGTCGACAGTCAAGAGACCCAGTACTTC. This encodes CASSLVSRPVDSQETQYF. The chain joins TRBV7-9 to TRBJ2-5; D perhaps matches TRBD1 (5 bases). This CDR3 contains 18 residues. Germline CDR1 and CDR2: SEHNR and FQNEAQ (reference sequence). Trimming shortened V by 1 base and J by 2 bases, and 20 bases separated the two germline ends.

The chain has TRBV6-5 and TRBJ1-6; 8 positions agree with TRBD1. V shed 7 bases and J 5 bases; nucleotides not matched to a gene: 4. CDR1 and CDR2 from the germline V gene are MNHEY and SVGAGI. The CDR3 contains 14 residues. The CDR3 reads CASTGQGHNSPLHF. Here the CDR3 DNA reads TGTGCCAGCACCGGACAGGGTCATAATTCACCCCTCCACTTT.

This rearrangement joins TRBV3-1 (or the pseudogene TRBV3-2) to TRBJ2-1; TRBD1 agrees at 7 bases. The trim removed 1 base at V and 9 bases at J, leaving 3 bases unmatched. The CDR3 is 13 amino acids. CDR1 is LGHDT, CDR2 YNNKEL, per germline (reference sequence). In nucleotides, the CDR3 is TGTGCCAGCAGCCAAGTTTGGGACAGTGAGCAGTTCTTC. Its translation: CASSQVWDSEQFF.

The chain recombines TRBV5-4 with TRBJ2-6; D might be TRBD1 (6 bases). Germline V CDR1 and CDR2: SGHNT, YYREEE (reference sequence). With 4 bases removed from V and 8 bases from J, the gap between germline ends came to 13 bases. This CDR3 region has 14 residues. The CDR3 DNA reads TGTGCCAGCAGCGCGATACAGGGTACCAACGTCCTGACTTTC. Its translation is CASSAIQGTNVLTF.

The chain uses TRBV6-2 or TRBV6-3 and TRBJ2-7; D gene ambiguous. This CDR3 has 12 amino acids. Trimming took off 5 bases at V and 6 bases at J, with 11 bases between the two ends. Per the germline V gene, CDR1 is MNHEY and CDR2 is SVGEGT. For the CDR3, the DNA is TGTGCCAGCAGTCGGTATTCGTGCGAGCAGTACGTC. As protein: CASSRYSCEQYV.

The J gene is TRBJ2-3, the V gene TRBV2; TRBD2 might be the D (6 bases). The CDR3 contains 14 residues. Germline-derived CDR1 and CDR2 are SNHLY and FYNNEI. Trimming removed 7 bases at V and 3 bases at J, with 14 bases between. The CDR3 nucleotides are TGTGCCAGCATAGCCGGGGGAGAGACAGATACGCAGTATTTT. Its translation: CASIAGGETDTQYF.

This clone has only one observation. This chain uses TRBV30 with TRBJ2-5; no definite D call. The CDR3 consists of 12 residues. Germline CDR1 is GTSNPN and CDR2 is SVGIG (reference sequence). Trimming stripped 4 bases from V and 5 bases from J, with 11 bases between. The CDR3 DNA is TGTGCCTGGACTAATACCGGGGAGACCCAGTACTTC. It codes for CAWTNTGETQYF.

The chain recombines TRBV7-8 with TRBJ2-7, with TRBD1 identical over 10 bases. This CDR3 is built from 14 residues. Germline V CDR1 and CDR2: SGHVS, FQNEAQ. The V segment lost 3 bases and the J segment 6 bases; nucleotides outside the gene matches: 5. The CDR3 DNA follows: TGTGCCAGCAGCTTGGGGACAGGGGAAGGCGAGCAGTACGTC. Translation: CASSLGTGEGEQYV.

The chain combines TRBV11-1 with TRBJ2-6, with a tentative D call TRBD1 (6 bases). CDR1 SGHAT and CDR2 FQDESV come from the germline V gene (reference sequence). V lost 3 bases and J 3 bases, leaving 9 bases between the germline ends. CDR3 length: 15 amino acids. The CDR3 loop reads CASSLQGRGANVLTF. As DNA, the CDR3 is TGTGCCAGCAGCTTGCAGGGGCGTGGGGCCAACGTCCTGACTTTC. The complete variable domain, with remaining parts taken from reference TRBV11-1 and TRBJ2-6, reads EAEVAQSPRYKITEKSQAVAFWCDPISGHATLYWYRQILGQGPELLVQFQDESVVDDSQLPKDRFSAERLKGVDSTLKIQPAELGDSAMYLCASSLQGRGANVLTFGAGSRLTVL.

The V and J genes are TRBV7-2 and TRBJ2-7; D unclear. In germline, CDR1 is SGHTA, CDR2 FQGNSA. This CDR3 spans 13 amino acids. The germline V and J ends were trimmed by 2 bases and 4 bases, with 9 bases remaining between them. The CDR3 loop reads CASSLYIMYEQYV. The CDR3 region has the DNA TGTGCCAGCAGCTTATACATTATGTACGAGCAGTACGTC.